One and the same sample provided the 20 T cell receptor beta chains below, sequenced in a study of cytomegalovirus exposure and HLA in healthy donors (dated by TCRdb to the late 2010s). Library generation was performed with the immunoSEQ multiplex PCR assay. A mixture of 60 forward primers for TCR Vbeta segments and 13 reverse primers for TCR Jbeta segments was used in the multiplex PCR. Entries here come from immuneACCESS through TCRdb and include only in-frame sequences with V and J called. Some clones fail to appear in such tables; in the studies checked, an unresolved V gene covers under half of the shortfall, and the cause of the remainder is unknown. This sample has roughly 150,000 clones in its table, and 77% of those were observed once. The ten largest account for roughly 2% of the sample. Sample: PBMCs. The receptors here all came from a man aged 25 to 40 in good health and CMV-seronegative.

The rearrangement joins TRBV5-4 to TRBJ2-7; 11 bases fit TRBD2. The germline V gene encodes CDR1 SGHNT and CDR2 YYREEE (reference sequence). The V and J ends lost 3 bases and 7 bases, in that order; junction bases with no gene match: 9. The CDR3 is 15 residues long. CDR3 sequence: CASSWGLAVSEEQYF. The CDR3 nucleotides are TGTGCCAGCAGCTGGGGACTAGCGGTATCTGAAGAGCAGTACTTC.

The chain has TRBV11-3 and TRBJ2-7, with D unresolved. The CDR3 sequence is 13 residues long. The germline V gene has CDR1 SGHNT and CDR2 YENEEA. The V end lost 0 bases, the J end lost 3 bases, and 6 bases lay between the germline ends. The CDR3 DNA reads as TGTGCCAGCAGCTTAGATTACGGCTACGAGCAGTACTTC. Amino acid sequence: CASSLDYGYEQYF.

The chain joins TRBV28 to TRBJ2-2, with 12 bases matching TRBD2. Germline lookup yields CDR1 MDHEN and CDR2 SYDVKM. The trim removed 6 bases at V and 5 bases at J, leaving 7 bases unmatched. The CDR3 runs to 16 residues. Written as DNA, the CDR3 is TGTGCCAGCAGCACTCCCGGGACTAGCGGGACCGGGGAGCTGTTTTTT. Protein sequence: CASSTPGTSGTGELFF.

J is TRBJ1-2 and V is TRBV30; TRBD1 is a possible D gene (6 bases). CDR1 is GTSNPN and CDR2 is SVGIG in the germline V gene (reference sequence). The CDR3 totals 13 residues. Trimming shortened V by 2 bases and J by 8 bases, and 15 bases separated the two germline ends. The CDR3 coding sequence is TGTGCCTGGAGTACTACTTTACAGGGCGGCTACACCTTC. As protein: CAWSTTLQGGYTF. Full variable domain (remainder filled in from reference TRBV30 and TRBJ1-2): SQTIHQWPATLVQPVGSPLSLECTVEGTSNPNLYWYRQAAGRGLQLLFYSVGIGQISSEVPQNLSASRPQDRQFILSSKKLLLSDSGFYLCAWSTTLQGGYTFGSGTRLTVV.

The chain uses TRBV2 and TRBJ1-2; TRBD1 aligns across 9 bases. This CDR3 has 12 amino acids. V shed 7 bases and J 10 bases; nucleotides not matched to a gene: 7. Germline lookup yields CDR1 SNHLY and CDR2 FYNNEI. The CDR3 region has the DNA TGTGCCAGCACCCTGGGACAGGGAGTCTACACCTTC. It yields the protein CASTLGQGVYTF. The full variable domain, in which reference TRBV2 and TRBJ1-2 provide the parts outside the CDR3, is EPEVTQTPSHQVTQMGQEVILRCVPISNHLYFYWYRQILGQKVEFLVSFYNNEISEKSEIFDDQFSVERPDGSNFTLKIRSTKLEDSAMYFCASTLGQGVYTFGSGTRLTVV.

The chain links TRBV9 to TRBJ1-5; D not resolved. Germline V gene sequence: CDR1 SGDLS, CDR2 YYNGEE. V was trimmed by 0 bases and J by 6 bases, leaving 13 bases between them. This CDR3 spans 15 amino acids. In DNA form, the CDR3 reads TGTGCCAGCAGCGTAGAGACCACCCAGGTTCAGCCCCAGCATTTT. Protein sequence: CASSVETTQVQPQHF.

This clone was observed a few times. The rearrangement links TRBV5-6 to TRBJ1-2, with unresolved D. This CDR3 comprises 11 residues. The germline V gene has CDR1 SGHDT and CDR2 YYEEEE. Trimming stripped 4 bases from V and 5 bases from J, with 6 bases between. CDR3 sequence (DNA): TGTGCCAGCAGCCTCCAGTATGGCTACACCTTC. Amino acids: CASSLQYGYTF. Drawing the rest from reference TRBV5-6 and TRBJ1-2, the complete variable domain is DAGVTQSPTHLIKTRGQQVTLRCSPKSGHDTVSWYQQALGQGPQFIFQYYEEEERQRGNFPDRFSGHQFPNYSSELNVNALLLGDSALYLCASSLQYGYTFGSGTRLTVV.

The chain uses TRBV5-8 and TRBJ1-1; no definite D call. V was trimmed by 0 bases and J by 5 bases, leaving 11 bases between them. CDR1 SGHTS and CDR2 YDEGEE come from the germline V gene. The CDR3 extends over 14 amino acids. CDR3 protein: CASSLGTSGTEAFF. Here the CDR3 DNA reads TGTGCCAGCAGCTTGGGGACGTCGGGAACTGAAGCTTTCTTT. The full variable domain, in which reference TRBV5-8 and TRBJ1-1 provide the parts outside the CDR3, is EAGVTQSPTHLIKTRGQQATLRCSPISGHTSVYWYQQALGLGLQFLLWYDEGEERNRGNFPPRFSGRQFPNYSSELNVNALELEDSALYLCASSLGTSGTEAFFGQGTRLTVV.

The chain has TRBV4-1 and TRBJ1-2; D possibly corresponds to TRBD1 (6 bases). The V gene lost 0 bases and the J gene lost 4 bases, with 15 bases spanning the gap. The germline CDR1 and CDR2 sequences are MGHRA and YSYEKL. The CDR3 is 16 residues long. CDR3 sequence: CASSQDLNRAGYGYTF. For the CDR3, the DNA is TGCGCCAGCAGCCAAGATCTGAACAGGGCGGGCTATGGCTACACCTTC.

The chain is built from TRBV6-5 and TRBJ2-1; 8 bases agree with TRBD2. This CDR3 contains 14 residues. Germline CDR1 MNHEY, CDR2 SVGAGI. Losses at the gene ends were 6 bases for V and 3 bases for J; bases not matched to a gene: 4. The CDR3 protein is CASRGSGNYNEQFF. The CDR3 DNA reads as TGTGCCAGCAGAGGTAGCGGGAACTACAATGAGCAGTTCTTC.

The chain recombines TRBV5-4 with TRBJ2-5; the match to TRBD1 covers 9 bases. After removal of 0 bases from V and 5 bases from J, the junction contained 5 bases not matched to a gene. The CDR3 runs to 15 residues. Germline CDR1 and CDR2: SGHNT and YYREEE (reference sequence). The CDR3 DNA reads TGTGCCAGCAGCTTGGGGACAGGGGCCGGGGAGACCCAGTACTTC. This translates into CASSLGTGAGETQYF.

The chain has TRBV19 and TRBJ1-4, with TRBD1 identical over 7 bases. CDR3 length: 16 residues. The J segment lost 3 bases and the V segment lost 5 bases, leaving 9 bases of the junction unmatched. Germline CDR1 and CDR2: LNHDA and SQIVND (reference sequence). The CDR3 spells CASSLSRDSPNEKLFF. In nucleotides, the CDR3 is TGTGCCAGTAGTCTCTCCCGGGACAGCCCTAATGAAAAACTGTTTTTT.

The rearrangement uses TRBV7-9 and TRBJ2-5; D is ambiguous. V was clipped by 2 bases and J by 5 bases, with 12 bases between them. Germline V gives CDR1 SEHNR, CDR2 FQNEAQ (reference sequence). The CDR3 is 14 amino acids. In nucleotides, the CDR3 is TGTGCCAGCAGCTTATTGTCGAGTCACGAGACCCAGTACTTC. Its protein product is CASSLLSSHETQYF.

V is TRBV10-3 and J is TRBJ2-5, with TRBD1 identical over 8 bases. V lost 10 bases, J lost 5 bases, and 3 bases stayed unmatched. CDR1 and CDR2 (germline): ENHRY, SYGVKD. The CDR3 length is 11 residues. CDR3 bases: TGTGCCACGCGGACAGGGGAGACCCAGTACTTC. This gives the protein CATRTGETQYF.

This clone turned up a few times. J is TRBJ2-1 and V is TRBV5-1; the match to TRBD1 covers 7 bases. V dropped 6 bases and J dropped 5; count of bases not matched to a gene: 8. Germline CDR1 reads SGHRS; CDR2 reads YFSETQ. This CDR3 spans 14 amino acids. The CDR3 spells CASKVGTDHNEQFF. As DNA, the CDR3 is TGCGCCAGCAAAGTGGGGACAGATCACAATGAGCAGTTCTTC.

The chain links TRBV5-6 to TRBJ2-1; perhaps TRBD1 as D (5 bases). V lost 1 base and J 3 bases, leaving 14 bases between the germline ends. The germline V gene encodes CDR1 SGHDT and CDR2 YYEEEE. The CDR3 runs to 16 residues. In nucleotides, the CDR3 is TGTGCCAGCAGCTTGAATTGGGGCAATAGCTACAATGAGCAGTTCTTC. It yields the protein CASSLNWGNSYNEQFF.

The chain has TRBV11-2 and TRBJ2-3, with 10 bases aligning to TRBD2. CDR1 SGHAT and CDR2 FQNNGV come from the germline V gene. This CDR3 is built from 15 residues. J was trimmed by 7 bases and V by 5 bases; bases with no gene match: 9. CDR3 protein: CASSPTLAGSHTQYF. CDR3 bases: TGTGCCAGCAGCCCCACACTAGCGGGAAGTCATACGCAGTATTTT.

V gene TRBV5-1 combines with J gene TRBJ1-2, with TRBD1 matching 8 bases. The ends lost 2 bases at V and 7 bases at J; junction bases unmatched: 4. Germline CDR1 is SGHRS and CDR2 is YFSETQ. The CDR3 totals 13 residues. The chain's CDR3 is CASSFQGAGGYTF. As DNA, the CDR3 is TGCGCCAGCAGCTTCCAGGGGGCTGGTGGCTACACCTTC.

The V call is TRBV6-5, the J call TRBJ2-4, with D possibly matching TRBD1 (6 bases). Germline V gene data show CDR1 as MNHEY and CDR2 as SVGAGI. Trimming removed 4 bases from V and 6 bases from J, with 13 bases in between. The CDR3 sequence is 14 residues long. CDR3 residues: CASSLEQGRNIQYF. CDR3 DNA: TGTGCCAGCAGTTTGGAGCAGGGGAGAAACATTCAGTACTTC.

In the case of this clone: The sample holds other DNA sequences that translate to the same CDR3. The chain combines TRBV5-1 with TRBJ2-3; D possibly corresponds to TRBD1 (6 bases). This CDR3 region has 14 residues. The V gene lost 0 bases and the J gene lost 2 bases, with 7 bases spanning the gap. The germline V gene has CDR1 SGHRS and CDR2 YFSETQ. CDR3 residues: CASSLGQDTDTQYF. Written as DNA, the CDR3 is TGCGCCAGCAGCTTGGGACAGGACACAGATACGCAGTATTTT. The full variable domain, with the rest looked up from reference TRBV5-1 and TRBJ2-3, is KAGVTQTPRYLIKTRGQQVTLSCSPISGHRSVSWYQQTPGQGLQFLFEYFSETQRNKGNFPGRFSGRQFSNSRSEMNVSTLELGDSALYLCASSLGQDTDTQYFGPGTRLTVL.